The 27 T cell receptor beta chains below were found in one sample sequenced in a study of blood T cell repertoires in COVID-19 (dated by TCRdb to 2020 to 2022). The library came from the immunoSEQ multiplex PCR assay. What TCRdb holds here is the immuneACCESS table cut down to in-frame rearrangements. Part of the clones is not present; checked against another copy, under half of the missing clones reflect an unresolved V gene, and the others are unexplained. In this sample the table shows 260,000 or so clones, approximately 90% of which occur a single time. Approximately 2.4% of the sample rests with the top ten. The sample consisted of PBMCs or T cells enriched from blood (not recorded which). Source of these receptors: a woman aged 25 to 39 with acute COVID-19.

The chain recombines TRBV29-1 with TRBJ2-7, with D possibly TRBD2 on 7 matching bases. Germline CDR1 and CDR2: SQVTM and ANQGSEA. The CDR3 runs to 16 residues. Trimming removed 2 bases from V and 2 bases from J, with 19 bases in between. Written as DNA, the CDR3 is TGCAGCGTTGAAATTCGAGCGGGACAAGTCCCCTACGAGCAGTACTTC. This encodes CSVEIRAGQVPYEQYF.

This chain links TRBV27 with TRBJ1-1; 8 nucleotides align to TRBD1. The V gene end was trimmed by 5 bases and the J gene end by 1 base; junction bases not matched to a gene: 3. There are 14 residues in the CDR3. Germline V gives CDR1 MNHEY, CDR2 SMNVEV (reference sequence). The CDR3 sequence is CASSPTGGNTEAFF. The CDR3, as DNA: TGTGCCAGCAGTCCTACAGGGGGGAACACTGAAGCTTTCTTT.

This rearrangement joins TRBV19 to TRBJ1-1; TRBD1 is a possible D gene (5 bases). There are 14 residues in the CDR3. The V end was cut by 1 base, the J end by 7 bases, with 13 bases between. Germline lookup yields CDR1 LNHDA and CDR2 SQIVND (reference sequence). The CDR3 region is CASSIGGTKYEAFF. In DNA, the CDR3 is TGTGCCAGTAGTATAGGGGGGACTAAATATGAAGCTTTCTTT.

CDR3 DNA: TGTGCCAGCTCACAATTACAGGGAGACGAGCAGTACTTC. Translation gives CASSQLQGDEQYF. V is TRBV18 and J is TRBJ2-7; weak D call: TRBD1 (6 bases). Germline CDR1 and CDR2: KGHSH and LQKENI. This CDR3 contains 13 residues. V was clipped by 4 bases and J by 5 bases, with 12 bases between them.

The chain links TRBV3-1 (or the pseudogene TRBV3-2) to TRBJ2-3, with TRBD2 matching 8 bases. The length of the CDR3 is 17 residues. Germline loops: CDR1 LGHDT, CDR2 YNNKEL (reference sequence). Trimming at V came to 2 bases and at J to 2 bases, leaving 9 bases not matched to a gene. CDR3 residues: CASSQWDRGGLTDTQYF. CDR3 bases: TGTGCCAGCAGCCAATGGGATCGGGGGGGCCTCACAGATACGCAGTATTTT.

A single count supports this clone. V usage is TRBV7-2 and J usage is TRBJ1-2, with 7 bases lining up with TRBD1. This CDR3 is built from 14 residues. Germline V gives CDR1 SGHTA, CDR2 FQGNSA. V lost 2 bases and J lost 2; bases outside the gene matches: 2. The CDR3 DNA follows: TGTGCCAGCAGCTTACGGGACAGAAACTATGGCTACACCTTC. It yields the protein CASSLRDRNYGYTF.

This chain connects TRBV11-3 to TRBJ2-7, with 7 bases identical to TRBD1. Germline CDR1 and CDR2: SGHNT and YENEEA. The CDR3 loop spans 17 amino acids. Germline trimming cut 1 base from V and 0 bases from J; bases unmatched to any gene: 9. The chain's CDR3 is CASSLAWDSLSSYEQYF. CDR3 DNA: TGTGCCAGCAGCTTAGCCTGGGACAGCCTGAGCTCCTACGAGCAGTACTTC.

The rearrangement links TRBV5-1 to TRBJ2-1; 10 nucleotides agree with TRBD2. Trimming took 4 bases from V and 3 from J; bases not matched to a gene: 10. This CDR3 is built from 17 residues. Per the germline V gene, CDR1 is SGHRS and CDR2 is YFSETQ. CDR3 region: CASSTRPLAGDYNEQFF. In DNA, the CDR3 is TGCGCCAGCAGCACGCGGCCGCTAGCGGGGGACTACAATGAGCAGTTCTTC.

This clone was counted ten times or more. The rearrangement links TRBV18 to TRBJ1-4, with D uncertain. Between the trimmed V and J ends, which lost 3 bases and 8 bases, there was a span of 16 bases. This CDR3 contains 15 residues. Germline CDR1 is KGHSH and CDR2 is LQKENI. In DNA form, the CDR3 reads TGTGCCAGCTCACCCTCGATGTCCTATGTGGAAAAACTGTTTTTT. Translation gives CASSPSMSYVEKLFF.

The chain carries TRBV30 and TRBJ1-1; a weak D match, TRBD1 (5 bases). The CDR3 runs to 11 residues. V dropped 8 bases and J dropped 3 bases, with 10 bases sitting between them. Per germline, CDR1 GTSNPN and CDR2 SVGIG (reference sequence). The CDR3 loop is CALDSYTEAFF. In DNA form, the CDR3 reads TGTGCCCTAGACAGCTACACTGAAGCTTTCTTT.

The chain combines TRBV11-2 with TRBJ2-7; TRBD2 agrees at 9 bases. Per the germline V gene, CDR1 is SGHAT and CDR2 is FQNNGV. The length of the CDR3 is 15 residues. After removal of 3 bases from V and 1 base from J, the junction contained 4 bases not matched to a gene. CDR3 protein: CASSLIAGASYEQYF. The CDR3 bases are TGTGCCAGCAGCTTGATAGCGGGGGCGTCCTACGAGCAGTACTTC.

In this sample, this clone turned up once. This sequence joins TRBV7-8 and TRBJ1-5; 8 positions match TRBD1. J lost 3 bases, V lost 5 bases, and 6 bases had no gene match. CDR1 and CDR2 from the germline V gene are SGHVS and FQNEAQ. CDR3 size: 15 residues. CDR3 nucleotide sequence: TGTGCCAGCAGCCAGGCAGGGGGCACCAATCAGCCCCAGCATTTT. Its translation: CASSQAGGTNQPQHF.

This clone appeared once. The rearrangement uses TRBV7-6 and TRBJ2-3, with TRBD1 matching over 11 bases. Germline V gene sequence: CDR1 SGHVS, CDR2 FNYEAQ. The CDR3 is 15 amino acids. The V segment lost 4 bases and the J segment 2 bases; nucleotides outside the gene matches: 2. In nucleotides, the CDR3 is TGTGCCAGCAGCTGGACAGGGGGCAACACAGATACGCAGTATTTT. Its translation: CASSWTGGNTDTQYF.

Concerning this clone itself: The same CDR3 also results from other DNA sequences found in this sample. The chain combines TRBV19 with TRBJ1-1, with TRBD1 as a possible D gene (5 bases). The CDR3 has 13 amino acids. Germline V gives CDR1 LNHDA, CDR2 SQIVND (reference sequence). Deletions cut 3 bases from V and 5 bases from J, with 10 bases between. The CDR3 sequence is CASSIGGETEAFF. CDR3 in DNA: TGTGCCAGTAGTATCGGGGGGGAGACTGAAGCTTTCTTT.

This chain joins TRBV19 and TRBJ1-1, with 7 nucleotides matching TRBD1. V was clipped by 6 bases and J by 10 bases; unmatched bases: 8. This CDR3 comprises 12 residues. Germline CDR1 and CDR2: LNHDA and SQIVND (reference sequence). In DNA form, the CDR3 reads TGTGCCAGTAGGATGACAGGGATGGGAGCTTTCTTT. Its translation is CASRMTGMGAFF.

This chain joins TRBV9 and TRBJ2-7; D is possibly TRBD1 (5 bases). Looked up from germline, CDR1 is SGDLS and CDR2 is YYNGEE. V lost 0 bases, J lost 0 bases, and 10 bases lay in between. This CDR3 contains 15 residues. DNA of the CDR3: TGTGCCAGCAGCGTAGCTGAAGGGGACTCCTACGAGCAGTACTTC. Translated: CASSVAEGDSYEQYF. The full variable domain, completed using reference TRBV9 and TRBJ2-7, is DSGVTQTPKHLITATGQRVTLRCSPRSGDLSVYWYQQSLDQGLQFLIQYYNGEERAKGNILERFSAQQFPDLHSELNLSSLELGDSALYFCASSVAEGDSYEQYFGPGTRLTVT.

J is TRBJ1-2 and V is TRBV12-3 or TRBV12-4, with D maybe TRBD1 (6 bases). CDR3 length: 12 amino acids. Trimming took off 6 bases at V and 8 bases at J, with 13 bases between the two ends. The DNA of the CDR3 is TGTGCCAGCAGGGGGGCGGACGAGGGCTACACCTTC. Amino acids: CASRGADEGYTF.

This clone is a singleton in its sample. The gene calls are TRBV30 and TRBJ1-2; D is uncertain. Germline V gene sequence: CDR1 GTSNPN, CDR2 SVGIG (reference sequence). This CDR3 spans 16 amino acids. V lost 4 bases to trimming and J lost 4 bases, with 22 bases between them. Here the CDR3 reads CAWNPWRSLRGYGYTF. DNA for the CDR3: TGTGCCTGGAACCCCTGGAGGTCCCTGCGGGGCTATGGCTACACCTTC.

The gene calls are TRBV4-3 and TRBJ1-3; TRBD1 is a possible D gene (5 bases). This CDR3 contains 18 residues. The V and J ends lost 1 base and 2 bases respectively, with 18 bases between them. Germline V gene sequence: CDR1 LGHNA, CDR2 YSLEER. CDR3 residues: CASSQAEPRVGPGNTIYF. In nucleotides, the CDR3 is TGCGCCAGCAGCCAAGCTGAGCCCAGGGTAGGACCTGGAAACACCATATATTTT.

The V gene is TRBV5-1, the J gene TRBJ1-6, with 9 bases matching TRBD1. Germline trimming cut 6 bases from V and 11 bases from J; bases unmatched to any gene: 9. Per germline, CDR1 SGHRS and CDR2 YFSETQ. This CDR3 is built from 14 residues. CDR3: CASTPGQGLTPLHF. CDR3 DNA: TGCGCCAGCACCCCGGGACAGGGTTTAACACCCCTCCACTTT.

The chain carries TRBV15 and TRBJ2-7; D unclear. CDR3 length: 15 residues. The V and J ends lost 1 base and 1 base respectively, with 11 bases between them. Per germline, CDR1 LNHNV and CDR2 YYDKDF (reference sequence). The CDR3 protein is CATSRGRILSYEQYF. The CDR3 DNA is TGTGCCACCAGCAGAGGGCGGATCCTTTCCTACGAGCAGTACTTC.

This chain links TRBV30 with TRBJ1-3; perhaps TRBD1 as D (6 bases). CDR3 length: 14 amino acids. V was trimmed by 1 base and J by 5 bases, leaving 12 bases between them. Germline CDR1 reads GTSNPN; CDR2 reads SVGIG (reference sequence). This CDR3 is CAWSGRQERNTIYF. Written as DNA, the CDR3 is TGTGCCTGGAGTGGCCGACAGGAGAGAAACACCATATATTTT. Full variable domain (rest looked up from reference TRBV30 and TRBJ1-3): SQTIHQWPATLVQPVGSPLSLECTVEGTSNPNLYWYRQAAGRGLQLLFYSVGIGQISSEVPQNLSASRPQDRQFILSSKKLLLSDSGFYLCAWSGRQERNTIYFGEGSWLTVV.

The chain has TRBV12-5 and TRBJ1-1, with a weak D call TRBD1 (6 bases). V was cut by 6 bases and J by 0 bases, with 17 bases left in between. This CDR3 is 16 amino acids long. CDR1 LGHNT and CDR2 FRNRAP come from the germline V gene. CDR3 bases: TGTGCTAGTGGCCTCTTTTGGACAGCCTTGAACACTGAAGCTTTCTTT. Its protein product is CASGLFWTALNTEAFF. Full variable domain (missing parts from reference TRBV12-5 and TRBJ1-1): DARVTQTPRHKVTEMGQEVTMRCQPILGHNTVFWYRQTMMQGLELLAYFRNRAPLDDSGMPKDRFSAEMPDATLATLKIQPSEPRDSAVYFCASGLFWTALNTEAFFGQGTRLTVV.

The CDR3 nucleotides read TGCAGCGTTCCGGGACTAGCGAGCACAGATACGCAGTATTTT. Protein: CSVPGLASTDTQYF. The chain combines TRBV29-1 with TRBJ2-3; 10 bases line up with TRBD2. J gave up 0 bases and V 5 bases, and 2 bases lay outside the gene matches. Germline V lookup: CDR1 SQVTM, CDR2 ANQGSEA. The CDR3 is 14 amino acids.

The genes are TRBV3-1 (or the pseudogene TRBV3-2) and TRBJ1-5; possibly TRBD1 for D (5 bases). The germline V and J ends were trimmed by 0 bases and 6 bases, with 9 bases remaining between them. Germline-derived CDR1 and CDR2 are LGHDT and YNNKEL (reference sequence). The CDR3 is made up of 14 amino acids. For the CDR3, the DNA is TGTGCCAGCAGCCAAGAAGGAGGGGCTCAGCCCCAGCATTTT. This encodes CASSQEGGAQPQHF.

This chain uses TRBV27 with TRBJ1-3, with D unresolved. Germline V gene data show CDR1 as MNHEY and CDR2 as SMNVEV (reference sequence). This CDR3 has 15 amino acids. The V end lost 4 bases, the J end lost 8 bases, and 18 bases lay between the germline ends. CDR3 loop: CASSSALEGVHTIYF. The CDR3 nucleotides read TGTGCCAGCAGTTCAGCCCTGGAGGGCGTGCACACCATATATTTT.

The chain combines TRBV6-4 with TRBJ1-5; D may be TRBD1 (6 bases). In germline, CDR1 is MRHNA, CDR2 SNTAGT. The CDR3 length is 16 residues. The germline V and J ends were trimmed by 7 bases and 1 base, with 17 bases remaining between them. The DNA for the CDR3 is TGTGCCAGCATCCCTGACAGGTTTGGGAGCAATCAGCCCCAGCATTTT. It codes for CASIPDRFGSNQPQHF.